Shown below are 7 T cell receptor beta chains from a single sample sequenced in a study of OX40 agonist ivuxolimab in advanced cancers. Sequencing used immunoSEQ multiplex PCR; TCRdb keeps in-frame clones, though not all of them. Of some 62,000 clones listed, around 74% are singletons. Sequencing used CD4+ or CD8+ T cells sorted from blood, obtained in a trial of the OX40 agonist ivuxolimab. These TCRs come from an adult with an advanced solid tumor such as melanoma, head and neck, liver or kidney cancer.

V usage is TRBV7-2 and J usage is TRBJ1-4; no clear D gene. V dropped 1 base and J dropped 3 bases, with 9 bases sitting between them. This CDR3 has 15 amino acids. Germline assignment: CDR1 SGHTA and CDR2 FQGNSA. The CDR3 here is CASSLGGPPNEKLFF. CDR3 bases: TGTGCCAGCAGCTTAGGCGGACCACCTAATGAAAAACTGTTTTTT.

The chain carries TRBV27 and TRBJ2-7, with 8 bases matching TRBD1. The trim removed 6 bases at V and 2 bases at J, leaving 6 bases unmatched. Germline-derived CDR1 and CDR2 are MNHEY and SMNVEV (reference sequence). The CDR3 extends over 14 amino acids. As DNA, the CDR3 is TGTGCCAGCAGACAGGGACAGGTTCCCTACGAGCAGTACTTC. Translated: CASRQGQVPYEQYF.

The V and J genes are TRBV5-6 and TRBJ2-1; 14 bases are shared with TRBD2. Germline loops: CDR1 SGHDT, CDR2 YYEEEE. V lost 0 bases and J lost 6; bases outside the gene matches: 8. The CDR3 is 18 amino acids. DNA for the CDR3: TGTGCCAGCAGCTTGGAGTTCGGGGGACTAGCGGGGGCCAATGAGCAGTTCTTC. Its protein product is CASSLEFGGLAGANEQFF.

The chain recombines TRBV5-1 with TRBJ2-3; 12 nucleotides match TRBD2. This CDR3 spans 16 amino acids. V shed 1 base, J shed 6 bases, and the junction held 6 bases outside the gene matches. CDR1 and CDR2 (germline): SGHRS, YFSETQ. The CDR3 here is CASSLMTSGGGDTQYF. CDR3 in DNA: TGCGCCAGCAGCTTGATGACTAGCGGGGGTGGCGATACGCAGTATTTT. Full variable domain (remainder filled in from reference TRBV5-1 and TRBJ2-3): KAGVTQTPRYLIKTRGQQVTLSCSPISGHRSVSWYQQTPGQGLQFLFEYFSETQRNKGNFPGRFSGRQFSNSRSEMNVSTLELGDSALYLCASSLMTSGGGDTQYFGPGTRLTVL.

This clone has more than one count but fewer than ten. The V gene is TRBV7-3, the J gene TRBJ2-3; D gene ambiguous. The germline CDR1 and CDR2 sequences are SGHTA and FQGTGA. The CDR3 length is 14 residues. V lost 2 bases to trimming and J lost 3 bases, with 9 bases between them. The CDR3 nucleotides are TGTGCCAGCAGCTTACAACTGGGAACAGATACGCAGTATTTT. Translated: CASSLQLGTDTQYF.

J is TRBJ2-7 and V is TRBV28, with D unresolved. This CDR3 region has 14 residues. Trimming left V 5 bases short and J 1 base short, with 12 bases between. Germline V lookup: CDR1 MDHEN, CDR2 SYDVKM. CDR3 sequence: CASSLPGPSYEQYF. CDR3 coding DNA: TGTGCCAGCAGTCTCCCCGGGCCTTCCTACGAGCAGTACTTC.

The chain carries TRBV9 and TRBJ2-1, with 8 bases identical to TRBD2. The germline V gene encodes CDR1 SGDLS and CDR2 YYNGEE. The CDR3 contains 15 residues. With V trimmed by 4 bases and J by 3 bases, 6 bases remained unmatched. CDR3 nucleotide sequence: TGTGCCAGCAGCCCCGGCGGGGGGAACTACAATGAGCAGTTCTTC. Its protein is CASSPGGGNYNEQFF.